The clone carrying this T cell receptor (beta chain) was seen ten or more times. The antigen remains unidentified. Using quantitative 5'-RACE with molecular barcodes, the authors made TCR beta libraries. TCRdb called the 5' RACE reads again in MiXCR, with one record for every CDR3 protein. Of 200,000 to 300,000 distinct CDR3 sequences in the sample, about 10% were seen once. The CDR3 totals 16 residues. Trimming took 0 bases from V and 7 from J, leaving 16 bases between them. Germline V gene sequence: CDR1 DFQATT, CDR2 SNEGSKA (reference sequence). This sample stems from a study of CD8 T cells in ankylosing spondylitis. Study outcomes and limitations: Typical of ankylosing spondylitis blood, it appeared, was a TCR beta motif of under 10 highly homologous variants. Disease-linked clones were reportedly significantly enriched in matched ankylosing spondylitis synovial fluid. Relatively rare in peripheral blood, disease-linked clones were also CD8+.

The chain has TRBV20-1 and TRBJ1-6; tentative D call: TRBD1 (5 bases). Sequenced: blood, either unsorted or a sorted T cell fraction (not recorded which). The TCR originated in a male donor with ankylosing spondylitis or in good health (not recorded which). For the CDR3, the DNA is TGCAGTGCTAGAGATACGGCGGGACGAGGAAATTCACCCCTCCACTTT. It is translated as CSARDTAGRGNSPLHF.